These 23 T cell receptor beta chains originate from one sample sequenced in a study of cytomegalovirus exposure and HLA in healthy donors. The PCR was carried out with 60 Vbeta primers and 13 Jbeta primers. The table came from immunoSEQ multiplex PCR; TCRdb's copy has only in-frame clones and leaves some out. The data show 120,000 to 150,000 clones, over 60% seen once. The sample consisted of PBMCs. These receptors were taken from a man aged 35 to 55 in good health and CMV-seronegative.

Regarding this clone: One junction end does not reproduce the germline sequence, and a read error may be involved. The chain carries TRBV6-1 and TRBJ1-6; D is unresolved. Germline assignment: CDR1 MNHNS and CDR2 SASEGT. This CDR3 region has 13 residues. The CDR3 here is CASGEQINSPLHF. The DNA of the CDR3 is TGTGCCAGCGGTGAACAGATTAATTCACCCCTCCACTTT.

The chain couples TRBV4-1 to TRBJ2-1; D uncertain. This CDR3 spans 15 amino acids. The V gene's germline CDR1 is MGHRA and CDR2 YSYEKL. Trimming took 3 bases from V and 10 from J, leaving 19 bases between them. The CDR3 spells CASSHYVSGSQEQFF. CDR3 bases: TGCGCCAGCAGCCATTACGTTTCAGGTTCCCAGGAGCAGTTCTTC.

This clone was seen a single time. This chain connects TRBV25-1 to TRBJ2-2; 7 bases align to TRBD2. Trimming cost V 7 bases and J 6 bases; bases outside gene matches: 11. Germline values: CDR1 MGHDK, CDR2 SYGVNS. The CDR3 is 15 residues long. CDR3 bases: TGTGCCAGCAACCCGTGGGGCGGGAGTCCCGGGGAGCTGTTTTTT. This gives the protein CASNPWGGSPGELFF.

The rearrangement links TRBV5-4 to TRBJ2-7, with 11 bases fitting TRBD2. With 0 bases clipped from V and 6 bases from J, the junction kept 5 bases outside the gene matches. This CDR3 comprises 15 residues. From germline, CDR1 is SGHNT and CDR2 YYREEE (reference sequence). CDR3: CASSLGLAGRGEQYF. The CDR3, as DNA: TGTGCCAGCAGCTTGGGACTAGCGGGAAGAGGCGAGCAGTACTTC.

The chain uses TRBV29-1 and TRBJ1-4, with D possibly matching TRBD1 (5 bases). The ends were cut back, 6 bases at V and 5 bases at J, with 10 bases in the middle. The CDR3 runs to 12 residues. The V gene's germline CDR1 is SQVTM and CDR2 ANQGSEA. The CDR3 spells CSVDRFNEKLFF. Here the CDR3 DNA reads TGCAGCGTCGACAGATTCAATGAAAAACTGTTTTTT.

The CDR3 DNA is TGTGCCAGCAGTTTGAACGGACTTAACTATGGCTACACCTTC. It specifies CASSLNGLNYGYTF. This chain connects TRBV28 to TRBJ1-2; unclear D gene. V lost 3 bases, J lost 1 base, and 9 bases lay in between. The CDR3 totals 14 residues. Germline CDR1 is MDHEN and CDR2 is SYDVKM.

This rearrangement joins TRBV30 to TRBJ2-7; 9 bases map to TRBD1. With V trimmed by 4 bases and J by 5 bases, 9 bases remained unmatched. Looked up from germline, CDR1 is GTSNPN and CDR2 is SVGIG (reference sequence). The CDR3 sequence is 14 residues long. The CDR3 DNA sequence: TGTGCCTGGACCTCCGGACAGGGGTACCACGAGCAGTACTTC. This translates into CAWTSGQGYHEQYF.

The chain carries TRBV15 and TRBJ1-2; 10 nucleotides agree with TRBD1. CDR1 and CDR2 (germline): LNHNV, YYDKDF (reference sequence). The CDR3 runs 17 residues. V was pared by 4 bases and J by 5 bases, with 13 bases of the junction left unmatched. The CDR3 DNA is TGTGCCACCAGCACCACGTTCCGGGACAGGGGAGATTATGGCTACACCTTC. Its protein is CATSTTFRDRGDYGYTF.

The CDR3 region has the DNA TGTGCCAGCAGCTTTGCGTCAGCCAGGGGGGGAAACACCATATATTTT. Protein sequence: CASSFASARGGNTIYF. The V call is TRBV5-4, the J call TRBJ1-3; TRBD1 matches at 7 bases. The V segment lost 2 bases and the J segment 4 bases; nucleotides outside the gene matches: 9. CDR1 and CDR2 from the germline V gene are SGHNT and YYREEE (reference sequence). The length of the CDR3 is 16 residues.

This rearrangement joins TRBV7-9 to TRBJ2-2; TRBD1 agrees at 11 bases. V shed 2 bases, J shed 5 bases, and the junction held 1 base outside the gene matches. The CDR3 has 15 amino acids. Germline-derived CDR1 and CDR2 are SEHNR and FQNEAQ (reference sequence). CDR3 loop: CASSLRDRGTGELFF. DNA for the CDR3: TGTGCCAGCAGCTTACGGGACAGGGGGACCGGGGAGCTGTTTTTT.

The chain links TRBV7-9 to TRBJ2-3; D is possibly TRBD2 (6 bases). CDR3 size: 13 residues. The germline gives CDR1 SEHNR, CDR2 FQNEAQ (reference sequence). V was pared by 5 bases and J by 5 bases, with 11 bases between. The DNA for the CDR3 is TGTGCCAGCAGCGCCGCCGGGGGAGATACGCAGTATTTT. Its translation is CASSAAGGDTQYF. Using reference TRBV7-9 and TRBJ2-3 for the parts outside the CDR3, the full variable domain is DTGVSQNPRHKITKRGQNVTFRCDPISEHNRLYWYRQTLGQGPEFLTYFQNEAQLEKSRLLSDRFSAERPKGSFSTLEIQRTEQGDSAMYLCASSAAGGDTQYFGPGTRLTVL.

V and J are TRBV28 and TRBJ2-7; 8 bases match TRBD2. In germline, CDR1 is MDHEN, CDR2 SYDVKM. V shed 4 bases, J shed 3 bases, and the junction held 5 bases outside the gene matches. The CDR3 extends over 14 amino acids. CDR3 coding DNA: TGTGCCAGCAGTTCACTAGCGGCCGGCTACGAGCAGTACTTC. It codes for CASSSLAAGYEQYF.

The rearrangement uses TRBV7-2 and TRBJ2-1, with TRBD2 matching over 14 bases. J was trimmed by 9 bases and V by 5 bases; bases with no gene match: 12. This CDR3 has 17 amino acids. Looked up from germline, CDR1 is SGHTA and CDR2 is FQGNSA. The CDR3 DNA sequence: TGTGCCAGCAGCCGCCCAGGGGGACTAGCGGGAGCGGGTGAGCAGTTCTTC. Residues: CASSRPGGLAGAGEQFF.

This clone showed up just once. V usage is TRBV29-1 and J usage is TRBJ2-1; D is perhaps TRBD2 (5 bases). Trimming pared 7 bases from V and 0 bases from J, leaving 7 bases between. Germline V lookup: CDR1 SQVTM, CDR2 ANQGSEA. CDR3 length equals 12 residues. The CDR3 sequence is CSGRFSYNEQFF. The CDR3 DNA sequence: TGCAGCGGGAGGTTCTCCTACAATGAGCAGTTCTTC.

The chain combines TRBV5-1 with TRBJ2-4, with D unclear. V dropped 0 bases and J dropped 0 bases, with 4 bases sitting between them. Germline CDR1 and CDR2: SGHRS and YFSETQ. The CDR3 has 14 amino acids. Here the CDR3 DNA reads TGCGCCAGCAGCTTGGGAGGAGCCAAAAACATTCAGTACTTC. Translating gives CASSLGGAKNIQYF.

The rearrangement joins TRBV5-1 to TRBJ2-7, with 7 bases aligning to TRBD1. Germline CDR1 reads SGHRS; CDR2 reads YFSETQ. The CDR3 sequence is 14 residues long. J gave up 4 bases and V 2 bases, and 6 bases lay outside the gene matches. CDR3 region: CASSFSRGIYEQYF. In nucleotides, the CDR3 is TGCGCCAGCAGCTTCTCCAGGGGGATATACGAGCAGTACTTC.

CDR3 nucleotide sequence: TGCAGCGTTGTCCTGGGGACAGGGTTATTCAATGAGCAGTTCTTC. Encoded protein: CSVVLGTGLFNEQFF. The V call is TRBV29-1, the J call TRBJ2-1; 9 positions agree with TRBD1. V trimming: 4 bases; J trimming: 6 bases; junction bases outside the gene matches: 10. The CDR3 has 15 amino acids. Germline lookup yields CDR1 SQVTM and CDR2 ANQGSEA.

The genes are TRBV28 and TRBJ2-6; 8 positions match TRBD1. This CDR3 has 16 residues. In germline, CDR1 is MDHEN, CDR2 SYDVKM. The V segment lost 4 bases and the J segment 2 bases; nucleotides outside the gene matches: 4. The CDR3 sequence is CASSSQGAAGANVLTF. The CDR3 DNA reads as TGTGCCAGCAGTTCCCAGGGGGCGGCTGGGGCCAACGTCCTGACTTTC.

The chain recombines TRBV5-1 with TRBJ2-5, with TRBD1 matching over 7 bases. The J call is in doubt because the DNA end fits TRBJ2-7 better. The CDR3 sequence is 13 residues long. CDR1 SGHRS and CDR2 YFSETQ come from the germline V gene. The CDR3 sequence is CASSRTTGYEQYF. The CDR3 region has the DNA TGCGCCAGCAGCCGTACGACAGGGTACGAGCAGTACTTC.

This clone was seen only a few times. The CDR3 is CASSLGGGRYNEQFF. In DNA form, the CDR3 reads TGCGCCAGCAGCTTGGGGGGGGGACGCTACAATGAGCAGTTCTTC. The gene calls are TRBV5-1 and TRBJ2-1, with 7 bases fitting TRBD2. This CDR3 comprises 15 residues. The germline V gene encodes CDR1 SGHRS and CDR2 YFSETQ. J gave up 3 bases and V 0 bases, and 3 bases lay outside the gene matches.

This chain joins TRBV19 and TRBJ1-2; D unresolved. Germline V lookup: CDR1 LNHDA, CDR2 SQIVND (reference sequence). V was shortened by 2 bases and J by 4 bases, with 11 bases between the two germline ends. The CDR3 is 14 amino acids. The chain's CDR3 is CASSIQRALYGYTF. The CDR3 nucleotides are TGTGCCAGTAGTATACAGCGGGCGCTCTATGGCTACACCTTC.

The chain joins TRBV19 to TRBJ1-2; 9 bases agree with TRBD1. V was pared by 7 bases and J by 3 bases, with 6 bases of the junction left unmatched. There are 14 residues in the CDR3. Per germline, CDR1 LNHDA and CDR2 SQIVND (reference sequence). For the CDR3, the DNA is TGTGCCAGTACCACAGGGGGCGCGGACTATGGCTACACCTTC. This codes for CASTTGGADYGYTF.

This clone was found a few times. The V and J genes are TRBV11-2 and TRBJ2-7; D is undetermined. The length of the CDR3 is 12 residues. V was cut by 2 bases and J by 3 bases, with 5 bases left in between. Germline CDR1 SGHAT, CDR2 FQNNGV. CDR3 region: CASSLSNYEQYF. The CDR3 region has the DNA TGTGCCAGCAGCTTAAGCAACTACGAGCAGTACTTC.